This T cell receptor beta chain was sequenced for a study of blood T cell repertoires in COVID-19. Looking at the study overall: Both acute and convalescent COVID-19 samples were obtained from the United States, Italy and Spain. The cDNA or gDNA used as material had been derived from T cells, B-cell-depleted T cells, or PBMCs.

The V end was cut by 1 base, the J end by 3 bases, with 10 bases between. Germline-derived CDR1 and CDR2 are LGHNA and YSLEER. CDR3 length: 14 amino acids. Per the study methods: Estimation of nucleated cell counts was performed using reference gene primer amplification. The table came from immunoSEQ multiplex PCR; TCRdb's copy has only in-frame clones and leaves some out. The D gene and trimming were derived from the DNA, and the V and J assignments and clone size from that table. Of more than 65,000 clones listed, approximately 85% are singletons. Sequencing was done on a sample of peripheral blood. This TCR was sampled from a man older than 75 with acute or convalescent COVID-19. The chain combines TRBV4-3 with TRBJ2-7, with D possibly matching TRBD2 (6 bases). The CDR3 spells CASSQAGRGYEQYF. The CDR3 coding sequence is TGCGCCAGCAGCCAAGCCGGGAGAGGCTACGAGCAGTACTTC.